Presented here are 10 T cell receptor beta chains from one specimen sequenced in a study of human T cells and chemical hapten exposure. TCRdb re-derived calls from the RACE reads in MiXCR, one entry per CDR3 protein. This sample has tens of thousands of distinct CDR3 sequences, with 13% found just once. Indicated time point: patch test 3, about 24 weeks after DPC sensitization. Treatment indicated: therapeutic diphenylcyclopropenone sensitization with weekly scalp DPC. The specimen was whole blood, collected in connection with sensitization to the hapten diphenylcyclopropenone (DPC). The receptors were gathered from a woman aged 45-59 years with alopecia areata. Some clones in this sample may be carry-over from other donors' samples.

This clonotype was seen repeatedly, ten times or more. This chain links TRBV7-2 with TRBJ2-1; a weak D match, TRBD2 (5 bases). Trimming shortened V by 2 bases and J by 9 bases, and 14 bases separated the two germline ends. CDR1 and CDR2 from the germline V gene are SGHTA and FQGNSA. There are 14 residues in the CDR3. The DNA of the CDR3 is TGTGCCAGCAGCTTACTTTGGACTCCAGTTGAGCAGTTCTTC. It translates to CASSLLWTPVEQFF.

This clonotype occurred a few times. The chain links TRBV7-9 to TRBJ2-1, with D possibly being TRBD2 (5 bases). This CDR3 has 15 residues. CDR1 and CDR2 from the germline V gene are SEHNR and FQNEAQ (reference sequence). Trimming pared 4 bases from V and 8 bases from J, leaving 18 bases between. CDR3: CASSSGIGNLDEQFF. In nucleotides, the CDR3 is TGTGCCAGCAGCTCTGGTATCGGGAATTTGGATGAGCAGTTCTTC.

This clonotype was picked up many times. V and J are TRBV7-9 and TRBJ1-1; possible D gene TRBD1, 5 bases. Deletions cut 5 bases from V and 10 bases from J, with 14 bases between. This CDR3 contains 12 residues. Germline V lookup: CDR1 SEHNR, CDR2 FQNEAQ (reference sequence). DNA for the CDR3: TGTGCCAGCAGCCACGGGGGGGTTGGAGCTTTCTTT. Amino acids: CASSHGGVGAFF.

The CDR3 DNA is TGTGCCAGCAGCTTCCCGAACACTGAAGCTTTCTTT. Encoded protein: CASSFPNTEAFF. The rearrangement uses TRBV3-1 and TRBJ1-1; no reliable D call. The germline V gene has CDR1 LGHDT and CDR2 YNNKEL (reference sequence). The ends were cut back, 5 bases at V and 1 base at J, with 5 bases in the middle. This CDR3 comprises 12 residues.

With respect to this clonotype: A much larger clone sits a single nucleotide away, making a read error possible. The genes are TRBV24-1 and TRBJ2-3; no firm D call. V dropped 4 bases and J dropped 6 bases, with 10 bases sitting between them. CDR3 length: 13 amino acids. Germline V gene data show CDR1 as KGHDR and CDR2 as SFDVKD. CDR3 residues: CATSDLPMDTQYF. As DNA, the CDR3 is TGTGCCACCAGTGACCTTCCCATGGATACGCAGTATTTT.

This clonotype was recorded once. The DNA for the CDR3 is TGTGCCAGCAGTGTGGAAGACAGGTACGAGCAGTACTTC. Encoded protein: CASSVEDRYEQYF. The V and J genes are TRBV2 and TRBJ2-7; D possibly corresponds to TRBD1 (6 bases). The germline V gene encodes CDR1 SNHLY and CDR2 FYNNEI. V shed 4 bases and J shed 4 bases, with 11 bases lying between them. CDR3 length equals 13 residues.

The rearrangement links TRBV20-1 to TRBJ2-3; D possibly matches TRBD1 or TRBD2 (5 bases each). V was trimmed by 2 bases and J by 2 bases, leaving 11 bases between them. Germline lookup yields CDR1 DFQATT and CDR2 SNEGSKA (reference sequence). CDR3 length equals 14 residues. The DNA for the CDR3 is TGCAGTGCTAGACAGATGGGACCCACAGATACGCAGTATTTT. This encodes CSARQMGPTDTQYF.

This clonotype was picked up many times. This chain links TRBV5-1 with TRBJ1-4; D possibly corresponds to TRBD1 (5 bases). Trimming left V 1 base short and J 8 bases short, with 15 bases between. The CDR3 is made up of 15 amino acids. CDR1 is SGHRS, CDR2 YFSETQ, per germline. CDR3 sequence reads: CASSLRAQGGEKLFF. The CDR3 DNA is TGCGCCAGCAGCTTGCGGGCCCAGGGAGGAGAAAAACTGTTTTTT.

This clonotype turned up a few times. The chain joins TRBV9 to TRBJ1-1; the match to TRBD1 covers 10 bases. Germline CDR1 is SGDLS and CDR2 is YYNGEE. The CDR3 loop spans 15 amino acids. V shed 4 bases, J shed 2 bases, and the junction held 5 bases outside the gene matches. CDR3 DNA sequence: TGTGCCAGCAGCCCAAGACAGGGGGCTAACACTGAAGCTTTCTTT. Translated, it gives CASSPRQGANTEAFF.

This clonotype has just a few counts. The chain uses TRBV20-1 and TRBJ2-5; the match to TRBD2 covers 10 bases. CDR3 length: 13 residues. CDR1 is DFQATT and CDR2 is SNEGSKA in the germline V gene (reference sequence). Trimming took 6 bases from V and 3 from J; bases not matched to a gene: 4. CDR3 loop: CSAGLAVKETQYF. The CDR3 region has the DNA TGCAGTGCCGGACTAGCGGTAAAAGAGACCCAGTACTTC.